This is a list of T cell receptor beta chains from one sample in a study of blood T cell repertoires in COVID-19. Profiling relied on immunoSEQ multiplex PCR, and the TCRdb table lists in-frame clones only, not all of them. The sample gives roughly 160,000 clones, roughly 70% of which show up once; about 3% is in the top ten. Source material: peripheral blood. The receptors originated from a woman older than 75 with acute or convalescent COVID-19. The CDR3 runs from the conserved cysteine through the conserved F or W. D genes are given only for firm matches. Size is stated for part of the rows, as once, few or many counts, or as a class when the clone is expanded.

v_call	j_call	d_call	clone_size	cdr3_nt	cdr3_aa
TRBV6-6	TRBJ1-3	.	.	TGTGCCAGCAGTGTAGAGGTACTCTCTGGAAACACCATATATTTT	CASSVEVLSGNTIYF
TRBV5-4	TRBJ2-7	.	.	TGTGCCAGCAGCTTGGAACAGCCAGCTAACGAGCAGTACTTC	CASSLEQPANEQYF
TRBV20-1	TRBJ2-7	TRBD2	.	TGCAGTGCTAGTTATGGGGCGGCGGGAGCGTACGAGCAGTACTTC	CSASYGAAGAYEQYF
TRBV5-1	TRBJ2-1	.	few	TGCGCCAGCAGCTTGAACAGGGTTAGATGGCCCTACAATGAGCAGTTCTTC	CASSLNRVRWPYNEQFF
TRBV5-1	TRBJ1-1	TRBD1	.	TGCGCCAGCTGCTCGGGACAGGGGACCGGTGAAGCTTTCTTT	CASCSGQGTGEAFF
TRBV11-2	TRBJ1-5	.	.	TGTGCCAGCAGCTTAGCAGGCCAGCCACATCAGCCCCAGCATTTT	CASSLAGQPHQPQHF
TRBV27	TRBJ2-7	TRBD2	.	TGTGCCAGCTCCAGCGGGGAAGGGTCAGTAGCCTACGAGCAGTACTTC	CASSSGEGSVAYEQYF
TRBV11-3	TRBJ1-6	.	.	TGTGCCAGCAGCTTTACGGAGGATTCACCCCTCCACTTT	CASSFTEDSPLHF
TRBV5-1	TRBJ2-3	TRBD2	.	TGCGCCAGCAGCTTGGGGACTAGCGGGAAGAGCACAGATACGCAGTATTTT	CASSLGTSGKSTDTQYF
TRBV29-1	TRBJ1-2	TRBD1	.	TGCAGCGTAGGGACAGGGGGAGGTAACTATGGCTACACCTTC	CSVGTGGGNYGYTF
TRBV27	TRBJ1-4	.	.	TGTGCCAGCAGTTCTTTACAGCCGAATGAAAAACTGTTTTTT	CASSSLQPNEKLFF
TRBV6-6	TRBJ2-1	TRBD1	.	TGTGCCAGCAGTTACGAGGTACAGGGGGCAAGTGAGCAGTTCTTC	CASSYEVQGASEQFF
TRBV27	TRBJ2-7	TRBD2	.	TGTGCCAGCAGTTATAACTTAGCGGGAGGCCGTTACGAGCAGTACTTC	CASSYNLAGGRYEQYF
TRBV5-4	TRBJ2-3	.	.	TGTGCCAGCAGCTTGGCTGGCGGGTTAGCCACAGATACGCAGTATTTT	CASSLAGGLATDTQYF
TRBV12-3/TRBV12-4	TRBJ2-7	.	.	TGTGCCAGCAGTTCGAATCGCGGGCAGTACTTC	CASSSNRGQYF
TRBV9	TRBJ2-2	TRBD1	.	TGTGCCAGCAGCGTAGTCGAAGGACAGGTCAAGAACACCGGGGAGCTGTTTTTT	CASSVVEGQVKNTGELFF
TRBV28	TRBJ1-1	.	.	TGTGCCAGCAAAACCTCGGACAGCTGGAACACTGAAGCTTTCTTT	CASKTSDSWNTEAFF
TRBV28	TRBJ2-5	.	few	TGTGCCAGCAGTTTACCCTATAAAGAGACCCAGTACTTC	CASSLPYKETQYF
TRBV5-1	TRBJ2-5	TRBD2	.	TGCGCCAGCAGCTCCGGGACTAGCGAACCGGGGACCCAGTACTTC	CASSSGTSEPGTQYF
TRBV27	TRBJ2-1	TRBD2	.	TGTGCCAGCAGCTCCGGGACTAGCGGGAGGAGCTCCTACAATGAGCAGTTCTTC	CASSSGTSGRSSYNEQFF
TRBV13	TRBJ2-7	.	.	TGTGCCAGCACCTTAGGGTTTACCTACGAGCAGTACTTC	CASTLGFTYEQYF
TRBV7-9	TRBJ1-4	.	.	TGTGCCAGCACCGGGTGGGGCCTTGAAAAACTGTTTTTT	CASTGWGLEKLFF
TRBV19	TRBJ1-1	.	.	TGTGCCAGTAGCAGGGATTCGGACACTGAAGCTTTCTTT	CASSRDSDTEAFF
TRBV10-3	TRBJ2-1	TRBD2	.	TGTGCCATCAGTGATAATGGCGGGAGAACGGATGAGCAGTTCTTC	CAISDNGGRTDEQFF
TRBV9	TRBJ2-1	.	once	TGTGCCAGCAGCGTAGCGGGTGCCTCCTACAATGAGCAGTTCTTC	CASSVAGASYNEQFF
TRBV5-1	TRBJ2-2	TRBD2	.	TGCGCCAGCAGCTGGACTAGCGGGAACACCGGGGAGCTGTTTTTT	CASSWTSGNTGELFF
TRBV4-3	TRBJ1-3	.	.	TGCGCCAGCAGCCAAGAACCCTCTTCCAGTCACTCTGGAAACACCATATATTTT	CASSQEPSSSHSGNTIYF
TRBV5-1	TRBJ1-5	.	.	TGCGCCAGCAGCCCATTCCCGGGAAGTAATCAGCCCCAGCATTTT	CASSPFPGSNQPQHF
TRBV12-3/TRBV12-4	TRBJ2-5	.	.	TGTGCCAGCAGTTTATTTCAGATGGAGACCCAGTACTTC	CASSLFQMETQYF
TRBV29-1	TRBJ2-1	TRBD2	.	TGCAGCGCAACTTATAGCGGGAGGGGTACCTACAATGAGCAGTTCTTC	CSATYSGRGTYNEQFF
TRBV20-1	TRBJ1-6	.	.	TGCAGTGCTAGAGAATCAGCCCTCCACTTT	CSARESALHF
TRBV4-3	TRBJ2-3	TRBD2	.	TGCGCCAGCAGCCATAGCGGGAGAGAGCAGTATTTT	CASSHSGREQYF
TRBV6-4	TRBJ2-1	TRBD2	once	TGTGCCAGCAGTTCGAGCCCTAGCGGGGGTCTAAATGAGCAGTTCTTC	CASSSSPSGGLNEQFF
TRBV27	TRBJ1-4	.	.	TGTGCCAGCAGTTTAGGTTTTGTGGGCCGAAATGAAAAACTGTTTTTT	CASSLGFVGRNEKLFF
TRBV24-1	TRBJ1-1	.	.	TGTGCCACCAGATCACAGGTCGGTGAAGCTTTCTTT	CATRSQVGEAFF
TRBV6-5	TRBJ1-1	TRBD1	.	TGTGCCAGCAGAAAAGCCCGGGACAGGGCTACTGAAGCTTTCTTT	CASRKARDRATEAFF
TRBV18	TRBJ1-1	.	.	TGTGCCAGCTCACCGAATCAGGGGACCACTGAAGCTTTCTTT	CASSPNQGTTEAFF
TRBV7-2	TRBJ1-3	.	few	TGTGCCAGCAGCTTAGTAGGGCAGGGCGGCGGAAACACCATATATTTT	CASSLVGQGGGNTIYF
TRBV4-3	TRBJ2-3	TRBD2	.	TGCGCCAGCAGCCGTCTAGCGGGAGGCCTTAGCACAGATACGCAGTATTTT	CASSRLAGGLSTDTQYF
TRBV5-5	TRBJ1-3	.	few	TGTGCCAGCAGCTTCTCAGGGGACTCTGGAAACACCATATATTTT	CASSFSGDSGNTIYF
TRBV18	TRBJ2-3	.	.	TGTGCCAGCTCATGGTACAGCGGAACAGATACGCAGTATTTT	CASSWYSGTDTQYF
TRBV29-1	TRBJ2-3	.	.	TGCAGCGTTGACGTCCAGGTCGTTAGTCAGAGAGATACGCAGTATTTT	CSVDVQVVSQRDTQYF
TRBV7-9	TRBJ2-7	.	few	TGTGCCAGCAGCTTAGCGGGGCAGGGAGGGCAGTACTTC	CASSLAGQGGQYF
TRBV9	TRBJ2-1	TRBD1	.	TGTGCCAGCAGCCCTCAAGACAGGGGGTTGGGGACTACCTACTACAATGAGCAGTTCTTC	CASSPQDRGLGTTYYNEQFF
TRBV5-1	TRBJ2-3	TRBD2	.	TGCGCCAGCAGCCCGACTAGCGGGACCTCTTTCACAGATACGCAGTATTTT	CASSPTSGTSFTDTQYF
TRBV14	TRBJ2-5	.	.	TGTGCCAGCAGACATACTGGGAGAGAGACCCAGTACTTC	CASRHTGRETQYF
TRBV9	TRBJ2-5	TRBD2	few	TGTGCCAGCAGCGTAGCGGGAGGAGAGACCCAGTACTTC	CASSVAGGETQYF
TRBV19	TRBJ2-3	TRBD2	.	TGTGCCAGTAGTATCCGAGCGGGGGAGACAGATACGCAGTATTTT	CASSIRAGETDTQYF
TRBV6-5	TRBJ1-3	.	.	TGTGCCAGCAGCCGACGGACAACTGGAAACACCATATATTTT	CASSRRTTGNTIYF
TRBV10-1	TRBJ1-1	TRBD1	.	TGCGCCAGCACCAAAGACAGGGGGCTTTCTGAAGCTTTCTTT	CASTKDRGLSEAFF
TRBV10-1	TRBJ1-2	.	.	TGCGCCACCTACGACTTAGAGGGCGGCTACACCTTC	CATYDLEGGYTF
TRBV28	TRBJ2-7	.	.	TGTGCCAGCAGGGGGGGACTCTTCTACGAGCAGTACTTC	CASRGGLFYEQYF
TRBV4-3	TRBJ2-3	TRBD2	.	TGCGCCAGCAGCCAAACGGGACTAATAAGCACAGATACGCAGTATTTT	CASSQTGLISTDTQYF
TRBV7-8	TRBJ2-7	.	many	TGTGCCAGCAGCTTTCCAGGGGCTTCCTACGAGCAGTACTTC	CASSFPGASYEQYF
TRBV7-2	TRBJ1-3	.	.	TGTGCCAGCAGCTTTCGGGGGGCGAGAGGAAACACCATATATTTT	CASSFRGARGNTIYF
TRBV19	TRBJ1-1	TRBD1	once	TGTGCCAGTAGTACACAGGGGGTGAACACTGAAGCTTTCTTT	CASSTQGVNTEAFF
TRBV19	TRBJ2-7	TRBD2	.	TGTGCCAGTAGTTTCGACTGGACTAGCGGAGCAGCCAAGTACTTC	CASSFDWTSGAAKYF
TRBV4-1	TRBJ2-7	.	.	TGCGCCAGCAGCCAAGGGGGAAGCGGCTCCTACGAGCAGTACTTC	CASSQGGSGSYEQYF
TRBV30	TRBJ2-1	TRBD2	.	TGTGCCTGGAGTGCCTATACTAGCGGGATTTACAATGAGCAGTTCTTC	CAWSAYTSGIYNEQFF